This T cell receptor (beta chain) stems from a study of cytomegalovirus exposure and HLA in healthy donors. Researchers ran the PCR with 60 Vbeta and 13 Jbeta primers. Repertoires were generated with immunoSEQ multiplex PCR, while TCRdb's copy carries only in-frame clones and drops some. The data show some 180,000 clones, approximately 80% seen once. Study-wide results and caveats: V- and J-gene trimming of TCR beta was linked (in a later analysis) to a missense DCLRE1C variant.

Trimming left V 2 bases short and J 4 bases short, with 8 bases between. The CDR3 consists of 13 residues. The germline CDR1 and CDR2 sequences are SGHNT and YYREEE (reference sequence). This clone appeared a single time. Its antigen is currently unknown. This chain uses TRBV5-4 with TRBJ2-3, with D hard to call. The sequence derives from a girl aged 10 to 17 in good health and CMV-seropositive. Input material: PBMCs. CDR3 loop: CASSFVLADTQYF. DNA for the CDR3: TGTGCCAGCAGCTTCGTCCTTGCAGATACGCAGTATTTT.